The 28 T cell receptor beta chains reported below all come from one sample, sequenced in a study of post-analysis software for immune sequencing data. General observations from the study: About 5 TRBV segments were more frequent in patients than controls; TRBV5-6, TRBV5-1 and TRBV20-1 belonged to this group.

Carried by the TCR beta cDNA libraries were unique molecular identifiers. One entry per CDR3 protein results from TCRdb running MiXCR on the PCR reads. The repertoire holds 600,000 to 750,000 distinct CDR3 sequences, with 55% to 70% as singletons. These receptors' antigens are unknown. The material sequenced was blood. The receptors originated from a girl aged 2 to 9 with multiple sclerosis.

The rearrangement joins TRBV6-4 to TRBJ2-3; 11 nucleotides line up with TRBD1. Trimming at V came to 6 bases and at J to 4 bases, leaving 12 bases not matched to a gene. This CDR3 region has 17 residues. From germline, CDR1 is MRHNA and CDR2 SNTAGT. Here the CDR3 DNA reads TGTGCCAGCAGCCGTGCTCCCGGGACAGGGGGGTCAGATACGCAGTATTTT. This codes for CASSRAPGTGGSDTQYF.

This clonotype was seen more than once but under ten times. The V call is TRBV3-1, the J call TRBJ2-6; a possible D gene is TRBD2 (7 bases). This CDR3 has 15 residues. Germline assignment: CDR1 LGHDT and CDR2 YNNKEL (reference sequence). V lost 4 bases to trimming and J lost 4 bases, with 11 bases between them. The CDR3 DNA sequence: TGTGCCAGCAGCCGCGGGGGCGACGGGGCCAACGTCCTGACTTTC. Translated, it gives CASSRGGDGANVLTF.

A single count supports this clonotype. The chain is built from TRBV5-5 and TRBJ2-1; a possible D gene is TRBD1 (6 bases). Germline assignment: CDR1 SGHKS and CDR2 YYEKEE (reference sequence). Trimming shortened V by 6 bases and J by 3 bases, and 19 bases separated the two germline ends. This CDR3 region has 16 residues. The CDR3 protein is CASNLDSLGFYNEQFF. Here the CDR3 DNA reads TGTGCCAGCAATCTGGACAGTCTGGGTTTCTACAATGAGCAGTTCTTC. Looking up the rest from reference TRBV5-5 and TRBJ2-1 gives the full variable domain: DAGVTQSPTHLIKTRGQQVTLRCSPISGHKSVSWYQQVLGQGPQFIFQYYEKEERGRGNFPDRFSARQFPNYSSELNVNALLLGDSALYLCASNLDSLGFYNEQFFGPGTRLTVL.

The CDR3 coding sequence is TGCAGTGCTAGAGATCCGGGACGACATGACACTGAAGCTTTCTTT. It yields the protein CSARDPGRHDTEAFF. V gene TRBV20-1 combines with J gene TRBJ1-1, with D maybe TRBD1 (5 bases). V was trimmed by 0 bases and J by 3 bases, leaving 14 bases between them. CDR3 length equals 15 residues. Germline CDR1 reads DFQATT; CDR2 reads SNEGSKA (reference sequence).

The genes are TRBV5-1 and TRBJ2-1, with TRBD1 identical over 8 bases. The CDR3 is made up of 15 amino acids. The V and J ends lost 4 bases and 4 bases, in that order; junction bases with no gene match: 7. Per the germline V gene, CDR1 is SGHRS and CDR2 is YFSETQ. CDR3 sequence reads: CASSGQGRGYNEQFF. The DNA for the CDR3 is TGCGCCAGCAGCGGACAGGGTAGGGGATACAATGAGCAGTTCTTC.

This clonotype appeared once. Compared with germline, one end of the junction differs, possibly owing to a read error. The chain recombines TRBV25-1 with TRBJ1-4; D unresolved. Germline V lookup: CDR1 MGHDK, CDR2 SYGVNS. CDR3 length equals 12 residues. The CDR3 coding sequence is TGTGCCAGCAGTTTTGGGAGTGAAAATCTGTTTTTT. It codes for CASSFGSENLFF.

The chain employs TRBV20-1 and TRBJ2-1; a possible D gene is TRBD2 (6 bases). This CDR3 region has 16 residues. CDR1 DFQATT and CDR2 SNEGSKA come from the germline V gene (reference sequence). V dropped 0 bases and J dropped 1 base, with 13 bases sitting between them. The DNA of the CDR3 is TGCAGTGCTAGAGATTTCGGCGGGGTATCCTACAATGAGCAGTTCTTC. This sequence encodes CSARDFGGVSYNEQFF.

The chain links TRBV12-3 or TRBV12-4 to TRBJ2-7; D call uncertain. The assigned J gene may be wrong: the sequence end matches TRBJ2-5 better. CDR3 size: 12 residues. CDR3 in amino acids: CASSVGMVTQYF. CDR3 bases: TGTGCCAGCAGTGTAGGGATGGTGACCCAGTACTTC.

The chain combines TRBV20-1 with TRBJ2-5; 8 bases align to TRBD1. The CDR3 runs to 15 residues. Germline CDR1 DFQATT, CDR2 SNEGSKA (reference sequence). Losses at the gene ends were 3 bases for V and 1 base for J; bases not matched to a gene: 7. The CDR3 DNA reads TGCAGTGCTAGGGATAGCAGGGGGCTCCAAGAGACCCAGTACTTC. Translating gives CSARDSRGLQETQYF.

The chain carries TRBV20-1 and TRBJ2-4; TRBD2 agrees at 7 bases. There are 14 residues in the CDR3. With V trimmed by 5 bases and J by 3 bases, 7 bases remained unmatched. Germline V gene lookup returns CDR1 DFQATT and CDR2 SNEGSKA (reference sequence). The CDR3 spells CSAPFAGDKNIQYF. The CDR3 nucleotides read TGCAGTGCTCCTTTCGCGGGAGACAAAAACATTCAGTACTTC.

The CDR3 sequence is CASSLGGTGGSSNTGELFF. The CDR3, as DNA: TGTGCCAGCAGCTTAGGTGGGACAGGGGGCTCTTCGAACACCGGGGAGCTGTTTTTT. This chain joins TRBV7-6 and TRBJ2-2, with TRBD1 matching 12 bases. The CDR3 runs to 19 residues. Germline values: CDR1 SGHVS, CDR2 FNYEAQ. The trim removed 1 base at V and 0 bases at J, leaving 6 bases unmatched. The variable domain in full, completed from reference TRBV7-6 and TRBJ2-2, reads GAGVSQSPRYKVTKRGQDVALRCDPISGHVSLYWYRQALGQGPEFLTYFNYEAQQDKSGLPNDRFSAERPEGSISTLTIQRTEQRDSAMYRCASSLGGTGGSSNTGELFFGEGSRLTVL.

The chain employs TRBV7-8 and TRBJ1-1; D call uncertain. The V end lost 4 bases, the J end lost 4 bases, and 13 bases lay between the germline ends. Germline CDR1 and CDR2: SGHVS and FQNEAQ. The CDR3 sequence is 14 residues long. CDR3 residues: CASSSLLSATEAFF. CDR3 in DNA: TGTGCCAGCAGCTCCCTCCTCTCGGCCACTGAAGCTTTCTTT.

This clonotype was recorded only once. This chain joins TRBV7-9 and TRBJ1-1; no clear D. The CDR3 is made up of 12 amino acids. Germline lookup yields CDR1 SEHNR and CDR2 FQNEAQ (reference sequence). Trimming cost V 4 bases and J 5 bases, with 8 bases left between them. The CDR3 spells CASSSDITEAFF. The DNA of the CDR3 is TGTGCCAGCAGCTCCGACATTACTGAAGCTTTCTTT.

This chain connects TRBV5-5 to TRBJ2-3, with no clear D. V was shortened by 2 bases and J by 4 bases, with 11 bases between the two germline ends. The CDR3 loop spans 14 amino acids. CDR1 is SGHKS and CDR2 is YYEKEE in the germline V gene (reference sequence). DNA of the CDR3: TGTGCCAGCAGCTTACGGGTTAACTCAGATACGCAGTATTTT. Its protein is CASSLRVNSDTQYF. The whole variable domain, remainder taken from reference TRBV5-5 and TRBJ2-3, is DAGVTQSPTHLIKTRGQQVTLRCSPISGHKSVSWYQQVLGQGPQFIFQYYEKEERGRGNFPDRFSARQFPNYSSELNVNALLLGDSALYLCASSLRVNSDTQYFGPGTRLTVL.

This clonotype came up a few times. The genes are TRBV7-2 and TRBJ1-6; unclear D gene. The V end lost 3 bases, the J end lost 13 bases, and 10 bases lay between the germline ends. There are 12 residues in the CDR3. The germline gives CDR1 SGHTA, CDR2 FQGNSA. The DNA for the CDR3 is TGTGCCAGCAGCTTCGGGGTCTCCCCCCTCCACTTT. This encodes CASSFGVSPLHF.

The J gene is TRBJ2-1, the V gene TRBV6-2 or TRBV6-3; unclear D gene. The CDR3 loop spans 12 amino acids. Germline CDR1 is MNHEY and CDR2 is SVGEGT. The V end was cut by 6 bases, the J end by 12 bases, with 15 bases between. CDR3 DNA: TGTGCCAGCAGGTCCCTTTCTGGGGTGCAGTTCTTC. Translation gives CASRSLSGVQFF.

This clonotype was seen many times. The gene calls are TRBV20-1 and TRBJ2-1, with D unresolved. Germline values: CDR1 DFQATT, CDR2 SNEGSKA (reference sequence). CDR3 length: 11 residues. Trimming took 1 base from V and 6 from J, leaving 4 bases between them. CDR3 coding DNA: TGCAGTGCTAGAGGGGGCAATGAGCAGTTCTTC. Its protein product is CSARGGNEQFF.

The chain employs TRBV15 and TRBJ2-1, with D perhaps assigned TRBD1 or TRBD2 (5 bases each). The germline CDR1 and CDR2 sequences are LNHNV and YYDKDF (reference sequence). The CDR3 contains 13 residues. V dropped 3 bases and J dropped 7 bases, with 10 bases sitting between them. Here the CDR3 reads CATSSGTWNEQFF. For the CDR3, the DNA is TGTGCCACCAGCAGCGGGACGTGGAATGAGCAGTTCTTC.

The V and J genes are TRBV10-3 and TRBJ2-7; 11 bases agree with TRBD2. The trim removed 0 bases at V and 7 bases at J, leaving 8 bases unmatched. CDR1 ENHRY and CDR2 SYGVKD come from the germline V gene. The CDR3 totals 16 residues. CDR3: CAISESAGTSGQEQYF. The CDR3 nucleotides read TGTGCCATCAGTGAGTCGGCGGGGACTAGCGGTCAGGAGCAGTACTTC.

This chain joins TRBV6-5 and TRBJ2-3, with D possibly matching TRBD2 (6 bases). Germline CDR1 is MNHEY and CDR2 is SVGAGI. The ends were cut back, 5 bases at V and 9 bases at J, with 15 bases in the middle. The CDR3 contains 13 residues. CDR3 in amino acids: CASSHRSSVTQYF. CDR3 nucleotide sequence: TGTGCCAGCAGTCATCGGTCTAGCGTCACGCAGTATTTT.

The chain carries TRBV19 and TRBJ2-4; TRBD1 agrees at 8 bases. Unmatched junction bases numbered 4, after V lost 3 bases and J lost 3 bases. Germline CDR1 is LNHDA and CDR2 is SQIVND (reference sequence). The CDR3 totals 15 residues. Here the CDR3 DNA reads TGTGCCAGTAGTATGCCAGGGGGCGGCAAAAACATTCAGTACTTC. This gives the protein CASSMPGGGKNIQYF.

This chain uses TRBV5-1 with TRBJ2-7, with TRBD1 as a possible D gene (7 bases). There are 15 residues in the CDR3. V shed 0 bases and J shed 2 bases, with 12 bases lying between them. Germline CDR1 reads SGHRS; CDR2 reads YFSETQ. The CDR3 region is CASSLAGGTPYEQYF. The CDR3 DNA sequence: TGCGCCAGCAGCTTGGCAGGGGGGACCCCCTACGAGCAGTACTTC.

This rearrangement joins TRBV29-1 to TRBJ1-1; the D is unclear. The CDR3 totals 11 residues. Germline assignment: CDR1 SQVTM and CDR2 ANQGSEA. V dropped 6 bases and J dropped 4 bases, with 9 bases sitting between them. The chain's CDR3 is CSVIKTTEAFF. Written as DNA, the CDR3 is TGCAGCGTCATAAAGACCACTGAAGCTTTCTTT.

A remark on this clonotype: One end of the junction varies from germline; a read error may be responsible. V gene TRBV7-2 combines with J gene TRBJ2-3; weak D call: TRBD2 (5 bases). The CDR3 is made up of 17 amino acids. Germline lookup yields CDR1 SGHTA and CDR2 FQGNSA. The CDR3 DNA reads TGTGCCAGCAGCCATCCTCCGGCGGGCCCTAGCATAGATACGCAGTATTTT. Protein product: CASSHPPAGPSIDTQYF.

This rearrangement joins TRBV6-1 to TRBJ2-6; 9 bases match TRBD1. V lost 6 bases to trimming and J lost 0 bases; unmatched junction nucleotides: 9. Germline assignment: CDR1 MNHNS and CDR2 SASEGT. This CDR3 is built from 18 residues. The CDR3 DNA reads as TGTGCCAGCAGCCCAGACAGGGGGTTCCCCTCTGGGGCCAACGTCCTGACTTTC. As protein: CASSPDRGFPSGANVLTF.

The chain has TRBV7-6 and TRBJ2-5; the match to TRBD1 covers 8 bases. The DNA end is a closer match to TRBJ2-7, so the J assignment may be wrong. The CDR3 is made up of 13 amino acids. Germline assignment: CDR1 SGHVS and CDR2 FNYEAQ. The CDR3 is CASSRTGMDEQYF. The CDR3 region has the DNA TGTGCCAGCAGCAGGACAGGGATGGACGAGCAGTACTTC.

The gene calls are TRBV7-2 and TRBJ2-1; D is tentatively TRBD1 or TRBD2 (5 bases each). The CDR3 is made up of 18 amino acids. V dropped 1 base and J dropped 4 bases, with 20 bases sitting between them. Germline lookup yields CDR1 SGHTA and CDR2 FQGNSA. CDR3 nucleotide sequence: TGTGCCAGCAGCTTAGTGGGGGTGTGGGGAGTCAGGTACAATGAGCAGTTCTTC. Translation gives CASSLVGVWGVRYNEQFF. Full variable domain (remainder filled in from reference TRBV7-2 and TRBJ2-1): GAGVSQSPSNKVTEKGKDVELRCDPISGHTALYWYRQSLGQGLEFLIYFQGNSAPDKSGLPSDRFSAERTGGSVSTLTIQRTQQEDSAVYLCASSLVGVWGVRYNEQFFGPGTRLTVL.

This chain connects TRBV6-2 or TRBV6-3 to TRBJ1-4; tentative D call: TRBD1 (5 bases). Trimming cost V 5 bases and J 6 bases, with 7 bases left between them. This CDR3 comprises 12 residues. Germline V gives CDR1 MNHEY, CDR2 SVGEGT. The CDR3 loop is CASSLQDEKLFF. The CDR3, as DNA: TGTGCCAGCAGTCTACAGGATGAAAAACTGTTTTTT.